This paragraph reports one T cell receptor beta chain. Antigen: not known. A single record per CDR3 protein comes from TCRdb applying MiXCR to the 5' RACE reads. The table includes around 300,000 distinct CDR3 sequences, approximately 19% detected once. This specimen belongs to a study of T-cell memory formation after mild COVID-19. Study results and caveats: Memory from before infection featured some responding clones, which suggests cross-reactive memory joined. Clones that got smaller from day 15 to 85 had even CD4/CD8, while clones growing later tipped toward CD4+.

CDR3 length: 14 residues. J lost 8 bases, V lost 3 bases, and 7 bases had no gene match. The germline V gene encodes CDR1 DFQATT and CDR2 SNEGSKA (reference sequence). This clonotype was sampled from a young man who had mild COVID-19 (a few samples of this study predate the infection). Cell type and time point are not known. This chain joins TRBV20-1 and TRBJ2-1; 10 bases fit TRBD2. Input material: PBMCs or a T cell subset sorted from them (not recorded which). In nucleotides, the CDR3 is TGCAGTGCTAGCGTAGCGGGGGGTGGAGATGAGCAGTTCTTC. Amino acids: CSASVAGGGDEQFF.